These 15 T cell receptor beta chains came from one sample sequenced in a study of T cell repertoires in ileal Crohn's disease. Profiling relied on immunoSEQ multiplex PCR, and the TCRdb table lists in-frame clones only, not all of them. The sample has 5,000 or so clones, about nine tenths seen once. The material sequenced was ileal tissue. All receptors derive from an adult with Crohn's disease.

This clone was counted between two and nine times. The chain recombines TRBV9 with TRBJ2-5; D might be TRBD1 (5 bases). The germline CDR1 and CDR2 sequences are SGDLS and YYNGEE. The CDR3 loop spans 16 amino acids. Trimming removed 4 bases from V and 0 bases from J, with 16 bases in between. The CDR3, as DNA: TGTGCCAGCAGCCCAGGGAATGGGCGGAACCAAGAGACCCAGTACTTC. It yields the protein CASSPGNGRNQETQYF.

By sample share, this clone is large. The CDR3 sequence is CASRWSLGQPQHF. Here the CDR3 DNA reads TGTGCCAGCAGGTGGAGTCTCGGTCAGCCCCAGCATTTT. The chain joins TRBV28 to TRBJ1-5; D gene ambiguous. V lost 6 bases, J lost 6 bases, and 12 bases lay in between. The CDR3 runs 13 residues. Germline CDR1 reads MDHEN; CDR2 reads SYDVKM.

This clone was picked up one time. The V and J genes are TRBV4-3 and TRBJ1-4; 10 nucleotides agree with TRBD1. The CDR3 runs 15 residues. The germline V gene has CDR1 LGHNA and CDR2 YSLEER. J lost 8 bases, V lost 4 bases, and 7 bases had no gene match. The CDR3 DNA is TGCGCCAGCAGCCTCCGGACAGGGGGTTTCGAAAAACTGTTTTTT. This gives the protein CASSLRTGGFEKLFF.

The rearrangement joins TRBV28 to TRBJ1-2; possibly TRBD1 for D (5 bases). Trimming cost V 2 bases and J 4 bases, with 14 bases left between them. Germline CDR1 is MDHEN and CDR2 is SYDVKM. The CDR3 is 15 residues long. The CDR3 DNA is TGTGCCAGCAGTTTAGCCCGACAGCCAGGCTATGGCTACACCTTC. Its protein product is CASSLARQPGYGYTF.

V usage is TRBV5-6 and J usage is TRBJ2-6; 10 bases line up with TRBD1. Trimming took 1 base from V and 0 from J; bases not matched to a gene: 7. This CDR3 contains 19 residues. CDR1 SGHDT and CDR2 YYEEEE come from the germline V gene. CDR3 sequence reads: CASSLWGGTGDSGANVLTF. CDR3 nucleotides: TGTGCCAGCAGCTTGTGGGGTGGGACAGGGGACTCTGGGGCCAACGTCCTGACTTTC.

The gene calls are TRBV6-6 and TRBJ2-1; D might be TRBD2 (6 bases). CDR1 and CDR2 (germline): MNHNY, SVGAGI (reference sequence). V was pared by 9 bases and J by 2 bases, with 14 bases between. CDR3 length: 14 residues. CDR3 region: CARLEGKAYNEQFF. CDR3 bases: TGTGCCAGGTTGGAGGGGAAGGCCTACAATGAGCAGTTCTTC.

The chain carries TRBV28 and TRBJ2-1; 7 bases match TRBD1. V was pared by 6 bases and J by 3 bases, with 5 bases of the junction left unmatched. The CDR3 is made up of 14 amino acids. Looked up from germline, CDR1 is MDHEN and CDR2 is SYDVKM. DNA for the CDR3: TGTGCCAGCAGACCCGGGACAGACTACAATGAGCAGTTCTTC. It is translated as CASRPGTDYNEQFF. Using reference TRBV28 and TRBJ2-1 for the parts outside the CDR3, the full variable domain is DVKVTQSSRYLVKRTGEKVFLECVQDMDHENMFWYRQDPGLGLRLIYFSYDVKMKEKGDIPEGYSVSREKKERFSLILESASTNQTSMYLCASRPGTDYNEQFFGPGTRLTVL.

This rearrangement joins TRBV5-3 to TRBJ1-5; 9 nucleotides align to TRBD1. TRBV5-3 is flagged as an ORF with uncertain function. The V segment lost 0 bases and the J segment 4 bases; nucleotides outside the gene matches: 11. There are 18 residues in the CDR3. The chain's CDR3 is CARSLVGQGFSGNQPQHF. The CDR3, as DNA: TGTGCCAGAAGCTTGGTAGGACAGGGGTTTTCGGGTAATCAGCCCCAGCATTTT.

The chain uses TRBV6-5 and TRBJ2-7; D possibly corresponds to TRBD1 (5 bases). In germline, CDR1 is MNHEY, CDR2 SVGAGI. Trimming cost V 6 bases and J 10 bases, with 16 bases left between them. This CDR3 spans 12 amino acids. The CDR3 DNA sequence: TGTGCCAGCAGCCCCGGCCAGGGCCGACAGTACTTC. This sequence encodes CASSPGQGRQYF.

The J gene is TRBJ2-6, the V gene TRBV6-1; a possible D gene is TRBD1 (6 bases). Germline V CDR1 and CDR2: MNHNS, SASEGT. The CDR3 has 14 residues. Trimming took off 4 bases at V and 9 bases at J, with 13 bases between the two ends. CDR3 sequence (DNA): TGTGCCAGCAGTGGGACAGCCCTTTACAACGTCCTGACTTTC. This gives the protein CASSGTALYNVLTF.

The chain is built from TRBV4-2 and TRBJ2-3, with 10 positions matching TRBD2. V shed 0 bases, J shed 3 bases, and the junction held 3 bases outside the gene matches. This CDR3 is built from 16 residues. The germline V gene encodes CDR1 LGHNA and CDR2 YNFKEQ. CDR3 region: CASSQDWTSGTDTQYF. The CDR3 region has the DNA TGTGCCAGCAGCCAAGATTGGACTAGCGGAACAGATACGCAGTATTTT.

The CDR3 reads CASSQVAGGQETQYF. CDR3 DNA sequence: TGCGCCAGCAGCCAAGTGGCGGGGGGCCAAGAGACCCAGTACTTC. The V call is TRBV4-1, the J call TRBJ2-5; 8 positions agree with TRBD2. Germline CDR1 reads MGHRA; CDR2 reads YSYEKL. V trimming: 1 base; J trimming: 1 base; junction bases outside the gene matches: 2. CDR3 length: 15 amino acids.

The V and J genes are TRBV2 and TRBJ2-1; D is unresolved. This CDR3 has 12 residues. Deletions cut 8 bases from V and 7 bases from J, with 12 bases between. CDR1 and CDR2 (germline): SNHLY, FYNNEI. The CDR3 protein is CASRPGGNEQFF. The CDR3 DNA reads as TGTGCCAGCCGCCCAGGTGGGAATGAGCAGTTCTTC.

This clone was picked up a small number of times. The V call is TRBV23-1, the J call TRBJ1-2, with unresolved D. TRBV23-1 is annotated as an ORF whose role is uncertain. The CDR3 is made up of 14 amino acids. V dropped 1 base and J dropped 8 bases, with 14 bases sitting between them. The CDR3 DNA is TGCGCCAGCAGTCAATGTGTTATCCCTGAGGGCTACACCTTC. This encodes CASSQCVIPEGYTF.

The chain couples TRBV28 to TRBJ1-5, with D unresolved. Trimming stripped 4 bases from V and 6 bases from J, with 19 bases between. The CDR3 loop spans 16 amino acids. In germline, CDR1 is MDHEN, CDR2 SYDVKM. The CDR3 sequence: CASSSGRAGTSQPQHF. Written as DNA, the CDR3 is TGTGCCAGCAGTTCTGGAAGGGCCGGCACTAGTCAGCCCCAGCATTTT.